The 25 T cell receptor beta chains below come from one sample, sequenced in a study of blood T cell repertoires in COVID-19 (dated by TCRdb to the early 2020s). Libraries were made using the immunoSEQ multiplex PCR assay. As stored in TCRdb, this immuneACCESS dataset retains in-frame rearrangements with V and J assigned. A fraction of the clones does not appear; measured against another copy, unresolved V genes explain less than half of the discrepancy, and the remainder lacks a known reason. The sample data list over 30,000 clones, and 77% of these were observed just once. The top ten hold 16% of the sample. The sequenced sample consisted of peripheral blood. The receptors derive from a human donor in a cohort sampled during active COVID-19.

This rearrangement joins TRBV5-1 to TRBJ2-5; D is uncertain. CDR3 length: 14 amino acids. The V end was cut by 1 base, the J end by 3 bases, with 10 bases between. Germline V gene data show CDR1 as SGHRS and CDR2 as YFSETQ. For the CDR3, the DNA is TGCGCCAGCAGCTTGTTGGCTCCAAAAGAGACCCAGTACTTC. Translation: CASSLLAPKETQYF.

The chain recombines TRBV2 with TRBJ2-3, with D maybe TRBD2 (5 bases). Per germline, CDR1 SNHLY and CDR2 FYNNEI. V was clipped by 6 bases and J by 6 bases, with 10 bases between them. This CDR3 spans 12 amino acids. The CDR3 sequence is CASSLTRDTQYF. CDR3 DNA: TGTGCCAGCAGCCTCACTAGGGATACGCAGTATTTT.

The chain uses TRBV5-6 and TRBJ2-3; 9 nucleotides align to TRBD2. Unmatched junction bases numbered 3, after V lost 0 bases and J lost 1 base. Germline values: CDR1 SGHDT, CDR2 YYEEEE. The CDR3 runs to 16 residues. The CDR3 DNA sequence: TGTGCCAGCAGCTTGGTGACTAGCGGCCGCACAGATACGCAGTATTTT. Its translation is CASSLVTSGRTDTQYF.

This chain uses TRBV3-1 (or the pseudogene TRBV3-2) with TRBJ2-1; 10 positions match TRBD2. The junction had 6 bases not matched to a gene; V was cut back by 0 bases and J by 7 bases. CDR1 LGHDT and CDR2 YNNKEL come from the germline V gene (reference sequence). This CDR3 has 16 residues. For the CDR3, the DNA is TGTGCCAGCAGCCAAGAAGCGGGGGGGCCGAAGAATGAGCAGTTCTTC. It specifies CASSQEAGGPKNEQFF.

The chain is built from TRBV19 and TRBJ2-6; the D gene is possibly TRBD1 (6 bases). The CDR3 extends over 18 amino acids. V was trimmed by 6 bases and J by 0 bases, leaving 18 bases between them. The germline V gene encodes CDR1 LNHDA and CDR2 SQIVND (reference sequence). CDR3 loop: CASRDPRDTSSGANVLTF. The CDR3 nucleotides are TGTGCCAGTAGAGACCCCCGGGACACAAGCTCTGGGGCCAACGTCCTGACTTTC.

This rearrangement joins TRBV19 to TRBJ1-1; 9 nucleotides line up with TRBD1. The length of the CDR3 is 15 residues. V lost 0 bases and J lost 6; bases outside the gene matches: 5. Germline CDR1 reads LNHDA; CDR2 reads SQIVND (reference sequence). CDR3 sequence (DNA): TGTGCCAGTAGTATAGACGGGACAGGGCTCTCTGAAGCTTTCTTT. This encodes CASSIDGTGLSEAFF. Full variable domain (missing parts from reference TRBV19 and TRBJ1-1): DGGITQSPKYLFRKEGQNVTLSCEQNLNHDAMYWYRQDPGQGLRLIYYSQIVNDFQKGDIAEGYSVSREKKESFPLTVTSAQKNPTAFYLCASSIDGTGLSEAFFGQGTRLTVV.

This chain uses TRBV7-9 with TRBJ1-2; 11 nucleotides match TRBD1. The germline gives CDR1 SEHNR, CDR2 FQNEAQ (reference sequence). The length of the CDR3 is 15 residues. J gave up 8 bases and V 6 bases, and 11 bases lay outside the gene matches. DNA for the CDR3: TGTGCCAGCAGTCAATCGGACAGGGGGCCCTTCGGCTACACCTTC. It encodes CASSQSDRGPFGYTF.

The chain couples TRBV27 to TRBJ2-5; 8 bases are shared with TRBD1. Germline V gene lookup returns CDR1 MNHEY and CDR2 SMNVEV (reference sequence). The junction had 9 bases not matched to a gene; V was cut back by 5 bases and J by 1 base. CDR3 length equals 16 residues. The CDR3 DNA sequence: TGTGCCAGCAGTCAAGGACAGGGAACCTTCCAAGAGACCCAGTACTTC. Its translation: CASSQGQGTFQETQYF.

This chain joins TRBV27 and TRBJ2-1, with TRBD1 as a possible D gene (5 bases). Germline CDR1 is MNHEY and CDR2 is SMNVEV (reference sequence). Deletions cut 2 bases from V and 13 bases from J, with 12 bases between. The length of the CDR3 is 12 residues. The CDR3 loop is CASSLSGQGQFF. CDR3 DNA sequence: TGTGCCAGCAGTTTAAGTGGCCAGGGTCAGTTCTTC.

The chain recombines TRBV5-1 with TRBJ2-7; 13 bases map to TRBD2. This CDR3 spans 16 amino acids. CDR1 is SGHRS, CDR2 YFSETQ, per germline. V was clipped by 2 bases and J by 0 bases; unmatched bases: 2. The chain's CDR3 is CASSFGTSGVSYEQYF. The CDR3, as DNA: TGCGCCAGCAGCTTTGGGACTAGCGGGGTCTCCTACGAGCAGTACTTC.

The chain combines TRBV2 with TRBJ1-2; a possible D gene is TRBD1 (5 bases). This CDR3 has 17 amino acids. V dropped 2 bases and J dropped 3 bases, with 19 bases sitting between them. The germline CDR1 and CDR2 sequences are SNHLY and FYNNEI. The CDR3 loop reads CASSEWGRAKGDYGYTF. Written as DNA, the CDR3 is TGTGCCAGCAGTGAATGGGGCAGGGCGAAGGGTGACTATGGCTACACCTTC.

The chain links TRBV7-6 to TRBJ2-7; D ambiguous. V was trimmed by 1 base and J by 5 bases, leaving 15 bases between them. Germline lookup yields CDR1 SGHVS and CDR2 FNYEAQ. This CDR3 region has 15 residues. CDR3 DNA: TGTGCCAGCAGCTTAGGTGGTGGGTCAGGCAACGAGCAGTACTTC. This gives the protein CASSLGGGSGNEQYF.

The chain carries TRBV6-6 and TRBJ1-1; D is possibly TRBD1 (6 bases). Germline V gene data show CDR1 as MNHNY and CDR2 as SVGAGI (reference sequence). V was clipped by 5 bases and J by 6 bases, with 16 bases between them. The CDR3 runs to 14 residues. The chain's CDR3 is CASSPGGGRAEAFF. The DNA for the CDR3 is TGTGCCAGCAGTCCGGGGGGCGGGAGGGCTGAAGCTTTCTTT.

The chain carries TRBV7-2 and TRBJ2-7, with D possibly matching TRBD1 (6 bases). CDR3 length: 13 amino acids. Trimming left V 3 bases short and J 5 bases short, with 11 bases between. From germline, CDR1 is SGHTA and CDR2 FQGNSA. The CDR3 reads CASSLQQGHEQYF. For the CDR3, the DNA is TGTGCCAGCAGCTTGCAACAGGGTCACGAGCAGTACTTC.

V usage is TRBV18 and J usage is TRBJ2-6; 12 bases match TRBD2. Germline CDR1 KGHSH, CDR2 LQKENI. V shed 5 bases and J 0 bases; nucleotides not matched to a gene: 5. The CDR3 spans 18 residues. CDR3 residues: CASSSSSGRGSGANVLTF. For the CDR3, the DNA is TGTGCCAGCTCATCGTCTAGCGGGAGGGGCTCTGGGGCCAACGTCCTGACTTTC.

The rearrangement links TRBV19 to TRBJ1-5; D is uncertain. CDR1 and CDR2 from the germline V gene are LNHDA and SQIVND (reference sequence). This CDR3 is 13 amino acids long. V shed 8 bases and J shed 3 bases, with 11 bases lying between them. The CDR3 sequence: CASQGGNNQPQHF. DNA for the CDR3: TGTGCCAGTCAAGGCGGTAACAATCAGCCCCAGCATTTT.

This clone was recorded once. The chain links TRBV7-9 to TRBJ2-1, with TRBD2 as a possible D gene (6 bases). The length of the CDR3 is 12 residues. Trimming cost V 1 base and J 10 bases, with 8 bases left between them. Germline loops: CDR1 SEHNR, CDR2 FQNEAQ (reference sequence). CDR3 region: CASSLGGDEQFF. CDR3 sequence (DNA): TGTGCCAGCAGCTTAGGGGGGGACGAGCAGTTCTTC.

This clone was counted between two and nine times. The chain uses TRBV11-2 and TRBJ2-7; D might be TRBD2 (5 bases). V lost 1 base to trimming and J lost 2 bases, with 9 bases between them. The CDR3 has 14 amino acids. Germline values: CDR1 SGHAT, CDR2 FQNNGV. CDR3 loop: CASSLARVPYEQYF. The CDR3 DNA reads as TGTGCCAGCAGCTTAGCGCGGGTACCCTACGAGCAGTACTTC.

The CDR3 sequence: CASSLRTSGYNEQFF. CDR3 DNA sequence: TGTGCCAGCAGCCTACGGACTAGCGGGTACAATGAGCAGTTCTTC. The genes are TRBV3-1 (or the pseudogene TRBV3-2) and TRBJ2-1; TRBD2 matches at 11 bases. The CDR3 runs 15 residues. V trimming: 4 bases; J trimming: 4 bases; junction bases outside the gene matches: 3. Per the germline V gene, CDR1 is LGHDT and CDR2 is YNNKEL (reference sequence).

The chain has TRBV12-3 or TRBV12-4 and TRBJ2-3; no clear D gene. CDR3 length: 13 residues. V was trimmed by 6 bases and J by 1 base, leaving 8 bases between them. CDR3 sequence reads: CASRKGGTDTQYF. In DNA form, the CDR3 reads TGTGCCAGCAGGAAAGGAGGCACAGATACGCAGTATTTT.

CDR3 DNA: TGTGCCAGCAGCCTCCGGACAGGGGGGACTGGCGGGGAGCTGTTTTTT. It codes for CASSLRTGGTGGELFF. The V gene is TRBV11-2, the J gene TRBJ2-2; the match to TRBD1 covers 10 bases. This CDR3 comprises 16 residues. In germline, CDR1 is SGHAT, CDR2 FQNNGV. J was trimmed by 7 bases and V by 5 bases; bases with no gene match: 10.

J is TRBJ1-5 and V is TRBV6-2 or TRBV6-3; 12 nucleotides match TRBD1. Trimming cost V 5 bases and J 6 bases; bases outside gene matches: 5. This CDR3 has 15 residues. The V gene's germline CDR1 is MNHEY and CDR2 SVGEGT. The CDR3 region is CASSPGTGGVQPQHF. The CDR3 nucleotides read TGTGCCAGCAGTCCCGGGACAGGGGGCGTTCAGCCCCAGCATTTT.

This sequence joins TRBV6-1 and TRBJ2-1; D possibly corresponds to TRBD1 (6 bases). Trimming stripped 2 bases from V and 1 base from J, with 15 bases between. CDR1 is MNHNS and CDR2 is SASEGT in the germline V gene. The CDR3 consists of 17 residues. CDR3 sequence reads: CASSELPGTKSYNEQFF. The CDR3 coding sequence is TGTGCCAGCAGTGAACTACCCGGGACAAAGTCCTACAATGAGCAGTTCTTC.

The sample holds one count of this clone. This chain connects TRBV7-8 to TRBJ2-5; 7 bases map to TRBD2. The germline V gene encodes CDR1 SGHVS and CDR2 FQNEAQ. V dropped 4 bases and J dropped 4; count of bases not matched to a gene: 12. The CDR3 sequence is 16 residues long. CDR3 sequence: CASSSAGPRRGETQYF. In DNA, the CDR3 is TGTGCCAGCAGCTCAGCGGGGCCAAGGCGTGGAGAGACCCAGTACTTC.

This chain joins TRBV11-2 and TRBJ2-2; 8 nucleotides line up with TRBD1. Germline trimming cut 8 bases from V and 1 base from J; bases unmatched to any gene: 6. Looked up from germline, CDR1 is SGHAT and CDR2 is FQNNGV. The CDR3 has 15 amino acids. CDR3 DNA sequence: TGTGCCAGCGGTGACAGGGGATGGAACACCGGGGAGCTGTTTTTT. As protein: CASGDRGWNTGELFF.